The present entry profiles one TCR beta chain with its context. Its antigen is not identified. The data are from a study of identical twins. V was pared by 6 bases and J by 2 bases, with 8 bases of the junction left unmatched. From germline, CDR1 is MDHEN and CDR2 SYDVKM. CDR3 length: 15 residues. Study results and limitations: The more abundant beta clonotypes in cord blood had fewer insertions, and memory repertoires did not show this. There is a chance that invariant MAIT and iNKT cells partially muddied zero-insertion analyses.

TCRdb processed the 5' RACE reads anew with MiXCR; each CDR3 protein has one entry. The table shows a few hundred thousand distinct CDR3 sequences, with approximately 7.1% occurring only once. These records were also assigned to another study, of T cells expressing NK-cell markers. That paper notes: These same clonotypes (in several donors) also led the CD3+CD56-NKG2C+ fraction.

This receptor was identified in a woman aged 18-29 years in good health. Sequencing used CD8+ T cells sorted from blood. The rearrangement uses TRBV28 and TRBJ2-3; 7 bases align to TRBD2. CDR3 DNA sequence: TGTGCCAGCAGCCCGACTAGCAGCAACACAGATACGCAGTATTTT. This codes for CASSPTSSNTDTQYF.